These T cell receptor beta chains were read from a single sample in a study of blood T cell repertoires in COVID-19. TCRdb's copy holds only in-frame clones and misses some; the assay was immunoSEQ multiplex PCR. Found here are approximately 160,000 clones, around 84% of them singletons; the top ten hold approximately 8%. Sequencing was performed on PBMCs or T cells enriched from blood (not recorded which). The receptor set was obtained from a woman aged 50 to 60 who had recovered from COVID-19. Each CDR3 is given without its conserved first and last residue. Clone size is stated in some rows and not others, as once, few, many or a class when expanded.

clone size: NA
J gene: TRBJ2-5
V gene: TRBV4-1
CDR3 length: 13
CDR3 protein: ASSQGTRQQETQY

clone size: NA
J gene: TRBJ2-2
V gene: TRBV11-2
CDR3 length: 13
CDR3 protein: ASSPTTGMAGELF

clone size: NA
J gene: TRBJ2-4
V gene: TRBV4-1
CDR3 length: 16
CDR3 protein: ASSQEVPGPLTKNIQY

clone size: NA
J gene: TRBJ2-7
V gene: TRBV29-1
CDR3 length: 13
CDR3 protein: SVEVGASGKDEQY

clone size: NA
J gene: TRBJ1-1
V gene: TRBV28
CDR3 length: 12
CDR3 protein: ASSLRTGNTEAF

clone size: NA
J gene: TRBJ2-5
V gene: TRBV3-1/TRBV3-2
CDR3 length: 12
CDR3 protein: ASSPRGERGTQY

clone size: once
J gene: TRBJ1-1
V gene: TRBV28
CDR3 length: 12
CDR3 protein: ASRMSSKYTEAF

clone size: NA
J gene: TRBJ2-2
V gene: TRBV10-3
CDR3 length: 12
CDR3 protein: AIRGLFKTGELF

clone size: NA
J gene: TRBJ2-2
V gene: TRBV2
CDR3 length: 12
CDR3 protein: ASRAGVWAGELF

clone size: NA
J gene: TRBJ2-6
V gene: TRBV11-3
CDR3 length: 13
CDR3 protein: ASSLGTDSARVLT

clone size: NA
J gene: TRBJ2-5
V gene: TRBV19
CDR3 length: 13
CDR3 protein: ASSSRLAGAETQY

clone size: NA
J gene: TRBJ1-1
V gene: TRBV9
CDR3 length: 13
CDR3 protein: ASSVAGTRNTEAF

clone size: NA
J gene: TRBJ2-1
V gene: TRBV4-1
CDR3 length: 11
CDR3 protein: ASSQGAEYEQF

clone size: NA
J gene: TRBJ1-1
V gene: TRBV11-1
CDR3 length: 10
CDR3 protein: ASSLQGTEAF

clone size: NA
J gene: TRBJ2-5
V gene: TRBV19
CDR3 length: 11
CDR3 protein: ASSALLQETQY

clone size: NA
J gene: TRBJ2-7
V gene: TRBV28
CDR3 length: 10
CDR3 protein: ASAGTSYEQY

clone size: NA
J gene: TRBJ1-1
V gene: TRBV28
CDR3 length: 12
CDR3 protein: ASSSARGQDIAF

clone size: few
J gene: TRBJ2-4
V gene: TRBV4-1
CDR3 length: 15
CDR3 protein: ASSQEAPSEIENIQY

clone size: NA
J gene: TRBJ2-7
V gene: TRBV5-1
CDR3 length: 10
CDR3 protein: ASSEQGNEQY

clone size: NA
J gene: TRBJ2-3
V gene: TRBV2
CDR3 length: 15
CDR3 protein: ASSGLAGQGATDTQY

clone size: NA
J gene: TRBJ1-5
V gene: TRBV12-3/TRBV12-4
CDR3 length: 10
CDR3 protein: ASSGGYQPQH

clone size: NA
J gene: TRBJ1-6
V gene: TRBV5-8
CDR3 length: 13
CDR3 protein: ASSPGEVYNSPLH

clone size: NA
J gene: TRBJ2-7
V gene: TRBV6-5
CDR3 length: 11
CDR3 protein: ASSYSVEYEQY

clone size: NA
J gene: TRBJ2-3
V gene: TRBV27
CDR3 length: 13
CDR3 protein: ASRQLAGGPYTQY

clone size: NA
J gene: TRBJ2-1
V gene: TRBV24-1
CDR3 length: 14
CDR3 protein: ATSDNPGLGRDEQF